Listed below are T cell receptor beta chains from one sample, sequenced in a study of identical twins. TCRdb analysed the 5' RACE reads with MiXCR anew, one entry per CDR3 protein. Counted here are about 700,000 distinct CDR3 sequences, over 8.5% occurring once; the ten biggest clones make up 0.98%. These records were also assigned to another study, of yellow fever vaccine responses in identical twins.

The specimen was PBMCs. The source of these receptors is a woman under 30 in good health. CDR3s include the opening cysteine and the closing phenylalanine or tryptophan. The D gene is left open where the match is weak. The size field is filled for only some rows; it gives once, few, many or a size class.

V	size	J	D	DNA	CDR3
TRBV12-3/TRBV12-4	many	TRBJ2-3	TRBD2	TGTGCCAGCAGTACTAGCGGGGGGTCCACAGATACGCAGTATTTT	CASSTSGGSTDTQYF
TRBV29-1	few	TRBJ1-4	.	TGCAGCGTTGAGAGGGGAAATGAAAAACTGTTTTTT	CSVERGNEKLFF
TRBV30	.	TRBJ1-2	.	TGTGCCTGGAGTGTACGTATTTTGTCAGAGAACCTCGGCTACACCTTC	CAWSVRILSENLGYTF
TRBV11-2	few	TRBJ1-2	TRBD1	TGTGCCAGCAGCTCCCGACAGGGAAGTTTCTATGGCTACACCTTC	CASSSRQGSFYGYTF
TRBV7-9	.	TRBJ2-3	.	TGTGCCAGCAGCTTAGAAGCGAGGGGAGCGCAGTATTTT	CASSLEARGAQYF
TRBV20-1	.	TRBJ2-3	TRBD2	TGCAGTGCAAGGACTAGCGGGACAGAACTAGATACGCAGTATTTT	CSARTSGTELDTQYF
TRBV7-2	few	TRBJ1-1	.	TGTGCCAGCAGCTTAGGGCACAGGGAGGTGGACACTGAAGCTTTCTTT	CASSLGHREVDTEAFF
TRBV6-5	.	TRBJ2-7	TRBD2	TGTGCCAGCAGTTACTTTGCTAGCGGGGGGCCAACCTACGAGCAGTACTTC	CASSYFASGGPTYEQYF
TRBV5-1	few	TRBJ2-7	TRBD1	TGCGCCAGCAATCCTGGAACGGACAGGCCAACCTACGAGCAGTACTTC	CASNPGTDRPTYEQYF
TRBV4-3	few	TRBJ2-3	.	TGCGCCAGCAGCCAAGAGGGGCAGCTCACAGATACGCAGTATTTT	CASSQEGQLTDTQYF
TRBV7-2	few	TRBJ1-2	.	TGTGCCAGCAGCTTATCTCGGCAGGGGTTTGGCTACACCTTC	CASSLSRQGFGYTF
TRBV27	.	TRBJ1-1	.	TGTGCCAGCAGTTTAGACTGGAAGAACACTGAAGCTTTCTTT	CASSLDWKNTEAFF
TRBV20-1	few	TRBJ2-1	.	TGCAGTGCTGGGGGGTTTCTGGAGGGCTCCTACAATGAGCAGTTCTTC	CSAGGFLEGSYNEQFF
TRBV15	few	TRBJ2-4	.	TGTGCCACCAGCAGACCTTCAGTGGGGGCGATCAAAAACATTCAGTACTTC	CATSRPSVGAIKNIQYF
TRBV5-1	.	TRBJ2-2	.	TGCGCCAGCAGCTTGGATGGTACAGTCGCGAACACCGGGGAGCTGTTTTTT	CASSLDGTVANTGELFF
TRBV7-2	many	TRBJ2-7	.	TGTGCCAGCAGCCCCCCTAGCGTCTACGAGCAGTACTTC	CASSPPSVYEQYF
TRBV20-1	.	TRBJ2-3	.	TGCAGTGCTAGGGGGGGGGCCCGCACAGATACGCAGTATTTT	CSARGGARTDTQYF
TRBV2	.	TRBJ2-5	.	TGTGCCAGCAGTGAAGGGCTCAGTGGAGAGACCCAGTACTTC	CASSEGLSGETQYF
TRBV20-1	.	TRBJ1-2	.	TGCAGTGCTAGATTTCCGGGGGAACAGGGATGGGACTATGGCTACACCTTC	CSARFPGEQGWDYGYTF
TRBV20-1	many	TRBJ2-3	TRBD2	TGCAGTGCTAGAAGGACTAGCGGGGGCACAGATACGCAGTATTTT	CSARRTSGGTDTQYF
TRBV12-3/TRBV12-4	.	TRBJ2-7	.	TGTGCCAGCAGTTTTTCGCTGACAGCAAACTACGAGCAGTACTTC	CASSFSLTANYEQYF
TRBV24-1	many	TRBJ2-7	TRBD2	TGTGCCACCACGGGGAGGGGTTACGAGCAGTACTTC	CATTGRGYEQYF
TRBV28	few	TRBJ2-7	.	TGTGCCAGCAGGGCCGGCTTGAAGAGCTCCTACGAGCAGTACTTC	CASRAGLKSSYEQYF
TRBV6-1	.	TRBJ2-2	.	TGTGCCAGTGGGAGCGGGACAAACACCGGGGAGCTGTTTTTT	CASGSGTNTGELFF
TRBV29-1	few	TRBJ2-1	TRBD2	TGCAGCGTATTAGGACTAGCAACTGCCTACAATGAGCAGTTCTTC	CSVLGLATAYNEQFF
TRBV18	few	TRBJ2-7	.	TGTGCCAGCTCACCGGCATTACTTCCCGAGCAGTACTTC	CASSPALLPEQYF
TRBV3-1	.	TRBJ2-1	.	TGTGCCAGCAGCCAAGGATTTCTAGCCTACAATGAGCAGTTCTTC	CASSQGFLAYNEQFF
TRBV15	many	TRBJ2-5	TRBD2	TGTGCCACCAGCTTGGGACTAGCAGTGGAGACCCAGTACTTC	CATSLGLAVETQYF
TRBV9	few	TRBJ2-2	.	TGTGCCAGCAGCGTCGGCCAGGGCCGCGCCGGGGAGCTGTTTTTT	CASSVGQGRAGELFF